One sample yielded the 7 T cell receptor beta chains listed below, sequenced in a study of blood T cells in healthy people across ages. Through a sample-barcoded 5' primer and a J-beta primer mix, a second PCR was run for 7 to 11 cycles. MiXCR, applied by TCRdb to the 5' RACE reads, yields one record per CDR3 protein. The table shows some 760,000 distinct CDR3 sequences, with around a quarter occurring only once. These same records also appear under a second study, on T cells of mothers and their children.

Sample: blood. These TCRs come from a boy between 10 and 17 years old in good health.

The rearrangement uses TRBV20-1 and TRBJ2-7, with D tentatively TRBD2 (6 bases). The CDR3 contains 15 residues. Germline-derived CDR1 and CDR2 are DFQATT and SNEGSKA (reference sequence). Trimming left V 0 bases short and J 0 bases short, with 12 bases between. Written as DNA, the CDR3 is TGCAGTGCTAGAGAGTCTAGCGATCTCTCCTACGAGCAGTACTTC. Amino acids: CSARESSDLSYEQYF.

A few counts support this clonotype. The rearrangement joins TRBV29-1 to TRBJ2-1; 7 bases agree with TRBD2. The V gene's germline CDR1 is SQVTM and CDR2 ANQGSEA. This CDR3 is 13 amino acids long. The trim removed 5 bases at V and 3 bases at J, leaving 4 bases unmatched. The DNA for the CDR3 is TGCAGCGTTCGCCGCGGGGGCTACAATGAGCAGTTCTTC. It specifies CSVRRGGYNEQFF.

The CDR3 region is CASSEVIGRETQYF. CDR3 nucleotide sequence: TGTGCCAGCAGTGAAGTAATCGGGAGGGAGACCCAGTACTTC. The rearrangement joins TRBV6-1 to TRBJ2-5; 7 bases align to TRBD2. Germline CDR1 reads MNHNS; CDR2 reads SASEGT. V lost 1 base and J lost 5; bases outside the gene matches: 4. CDR3 size: 14 residues.

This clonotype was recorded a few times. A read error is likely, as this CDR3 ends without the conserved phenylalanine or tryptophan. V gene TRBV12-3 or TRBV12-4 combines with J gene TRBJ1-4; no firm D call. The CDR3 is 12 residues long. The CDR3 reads CASSLINEKLFS. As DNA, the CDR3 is TGTGCCAGCAGTTTGATAAATGAGAAACTGTTTTCT.

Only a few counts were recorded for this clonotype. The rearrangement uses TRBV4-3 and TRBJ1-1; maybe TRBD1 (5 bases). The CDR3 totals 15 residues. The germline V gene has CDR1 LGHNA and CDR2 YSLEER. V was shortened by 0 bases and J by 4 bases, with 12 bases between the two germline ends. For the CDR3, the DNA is TGCGCCAGCAGCCAAGATAATGGGGGGAGCACTGAAGCTTTCTTT. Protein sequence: CASSQDNGGSTEAFF.

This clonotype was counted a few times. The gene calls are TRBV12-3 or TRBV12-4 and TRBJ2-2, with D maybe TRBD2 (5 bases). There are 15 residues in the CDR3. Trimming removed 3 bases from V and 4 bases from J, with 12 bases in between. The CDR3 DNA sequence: TGTGCCAGCAGTTTGGTCCTAGCTCCCACCGGGGAGCTGTTTTTT. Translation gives CASSLVLAPTGELFF.

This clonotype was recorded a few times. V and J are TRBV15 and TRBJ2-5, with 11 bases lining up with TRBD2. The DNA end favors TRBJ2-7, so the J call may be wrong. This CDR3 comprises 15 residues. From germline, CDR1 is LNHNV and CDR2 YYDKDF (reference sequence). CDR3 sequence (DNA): TGTGCCACCAGCACCCGACTAGCGGGGACCTACGAGCAGTACTTC. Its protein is CATSTRLAGTYEQYF.